This TCR beta chain emerged from a study of blood T cell repertoires in COVID-19. Study-wide background: PBMCs, B-cell-depleted T cells, or T cells provided the cDNA or gDNA that made up the material.

In the source study's methods: The assay estimated nucleated cells by amplifying reference gene primers. Method: immunoSEQ multiplex PCR; TCRdb's copy keeps in-frame clones and lacks some. The D gene and trimming were derived from the DNA, and the V and J assignments and clone size from that table. The sample includes about 130,000 clones, 70% to 80% of them seen just once. As concerns this clone: At one of its ends the junction is not consistent with the germline gene, which may arise from a read error.

The sequence derives from a human donor in a cohort sampled during active COVID-19. The sample consisted of peripheral blood.

CDR3 sequence (DNA): TGTGCCAGTAGTTTAGAAGGGACAGGGGCCTTTGGGACTGAAGCTTTCTTT. This encodes CASSLEGTGAFGTEAFF. The V call is TRBV19, the J call TRBJ1-1; 10 bases match TRBD1. Germline-derived CDR1 and CDR2 are LNHDA and SQIVND (reference sequence). The CDR3 is 17 residues long.